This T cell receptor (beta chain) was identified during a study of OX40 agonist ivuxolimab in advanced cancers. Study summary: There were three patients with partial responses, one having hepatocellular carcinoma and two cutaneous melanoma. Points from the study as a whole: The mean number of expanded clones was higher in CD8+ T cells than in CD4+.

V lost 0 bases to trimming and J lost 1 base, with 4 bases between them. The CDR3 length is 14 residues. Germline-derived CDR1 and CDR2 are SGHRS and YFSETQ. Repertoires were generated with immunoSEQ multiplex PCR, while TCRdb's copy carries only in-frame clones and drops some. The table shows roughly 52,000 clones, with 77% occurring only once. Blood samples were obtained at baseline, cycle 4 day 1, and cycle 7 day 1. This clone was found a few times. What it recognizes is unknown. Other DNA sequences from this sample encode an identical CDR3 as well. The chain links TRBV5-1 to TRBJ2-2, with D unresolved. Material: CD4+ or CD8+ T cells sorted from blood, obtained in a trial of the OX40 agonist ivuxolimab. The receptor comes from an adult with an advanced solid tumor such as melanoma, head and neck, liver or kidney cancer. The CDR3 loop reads CASSLDGNTGELFF. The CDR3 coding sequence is TGCGCCAGCAGCTTGGATGGGAACACCGGGGAGCTGTTTTTT.